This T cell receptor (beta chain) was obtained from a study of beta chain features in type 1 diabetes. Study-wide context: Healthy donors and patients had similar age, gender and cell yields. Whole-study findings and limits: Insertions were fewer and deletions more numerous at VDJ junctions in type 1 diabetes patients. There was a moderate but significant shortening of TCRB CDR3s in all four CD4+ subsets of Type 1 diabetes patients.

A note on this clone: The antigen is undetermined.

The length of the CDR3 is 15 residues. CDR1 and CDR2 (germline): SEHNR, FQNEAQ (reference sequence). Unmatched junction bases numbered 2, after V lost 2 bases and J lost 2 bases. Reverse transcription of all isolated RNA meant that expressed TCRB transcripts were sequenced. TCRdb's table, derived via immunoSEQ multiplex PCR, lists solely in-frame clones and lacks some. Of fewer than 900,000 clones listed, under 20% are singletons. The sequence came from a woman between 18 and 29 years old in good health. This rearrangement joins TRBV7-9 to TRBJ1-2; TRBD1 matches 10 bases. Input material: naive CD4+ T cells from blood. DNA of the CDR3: TGTGCCAGCAGCTTAACGGGACAGGGGAACTATGGCTACACCTTC. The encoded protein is CASSLTGQGNYGYTF.